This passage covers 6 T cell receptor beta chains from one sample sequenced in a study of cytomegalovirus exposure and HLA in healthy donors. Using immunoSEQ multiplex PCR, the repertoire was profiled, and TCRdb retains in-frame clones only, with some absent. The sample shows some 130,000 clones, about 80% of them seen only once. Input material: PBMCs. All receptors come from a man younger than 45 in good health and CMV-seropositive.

The CDR3 reads CASSPTVYEQYF. In DNA, the CDR3 is TGTGCCAGCAGCCCTACAGTATACGAGCAGTACTTC. The gene calls are TRBV7-9 and TRBJ2-7; the D is unclear. The V gene lost 5 bases and the J gene lost 4 bases, with 9 bases spanning the gap. This CDR3 has 12 amino acids. CDR1 SEHNR and CDR2 FQNEAQ come from the germline V gene (reference sequence).

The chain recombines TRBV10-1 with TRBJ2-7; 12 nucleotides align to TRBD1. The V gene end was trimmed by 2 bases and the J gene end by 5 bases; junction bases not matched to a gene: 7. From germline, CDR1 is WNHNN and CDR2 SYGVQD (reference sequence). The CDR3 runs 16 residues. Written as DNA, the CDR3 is TGCGCCAGCAGTGAGCGGGGGACAGGGGGCTGGGACGAGCAGTACTTC. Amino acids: CASSERGTGGWDEQYF.

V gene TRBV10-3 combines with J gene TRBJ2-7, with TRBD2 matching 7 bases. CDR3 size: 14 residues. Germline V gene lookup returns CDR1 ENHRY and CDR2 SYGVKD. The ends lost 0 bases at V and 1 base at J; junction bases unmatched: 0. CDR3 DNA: TGTGCCATCAGTGAGTCGCGGGAGTCCTACGAGCAGTACTTC. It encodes CAISESRESYEQYF.

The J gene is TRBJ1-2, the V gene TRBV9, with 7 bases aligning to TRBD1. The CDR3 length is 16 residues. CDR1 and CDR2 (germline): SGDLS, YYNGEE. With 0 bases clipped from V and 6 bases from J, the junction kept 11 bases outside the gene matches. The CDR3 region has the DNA TGTGCCAGCAGCGTAGCGGCCGGGACAGTGACGCATGGCTACACCTTC. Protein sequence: CASSVAAGTVTHGYTF.

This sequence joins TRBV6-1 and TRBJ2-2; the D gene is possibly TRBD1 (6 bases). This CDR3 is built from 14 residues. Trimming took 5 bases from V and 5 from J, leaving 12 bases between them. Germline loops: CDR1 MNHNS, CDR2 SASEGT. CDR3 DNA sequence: TGTGCCAGCAGTACAACACAGGGAACCGGGGAGCTGTTTTTT. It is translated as CASSTTQGTGELFF.

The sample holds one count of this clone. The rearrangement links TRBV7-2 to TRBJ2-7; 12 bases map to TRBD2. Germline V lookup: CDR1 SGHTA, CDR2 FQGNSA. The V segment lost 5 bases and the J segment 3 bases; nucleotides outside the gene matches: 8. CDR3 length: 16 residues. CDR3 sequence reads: CASSPRLAGANYEQYF. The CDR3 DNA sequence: TGTGCCAGCAGCCCCCGACTAGCGGGAGCAAACTACGAGCAGTACTTC.